The T cell receptor beta chain described here comes from a study of T cell repertoires in ileal Crohn's disease. Study details: Median disease duration was nearly eight years; 35% smoked at surgery.

A note on this clone: Antigen unknown.

Study-wide results and caveats: Mucosal expansions were suggested to be mainly CD8 T cells.

Described time point: neoterminal ileum biopsy at postoperative endoscopy, about 6 months after surgery. Included were adult ileal or ileocolonic Crohn's patients indicated for ileocolonic resection. Around 0.55 micrograms of biopsy DNA per sample underwent TCRB immunosequencing. Assay used: immunoSEQ multiplex PCR; TCRdb lists only in-frame clones, some missing. This sample carries roughly 7,400 clones, around 76% of them seen once, and the ten largest clones take 7% to 8%. Material: ileal tissue. The clonotype comes from an adult with Crohn's disease.

CDR3 nucleotide sequence: TGTGCCAGCTCACCGCGGCCTCCTGAAGCTTTCTTT. Protein: CASSPRPPEAFF. The V and J genes are TRBV18 and TRBJ1-1; D unclear. V lost 3 bases to trimming and J lost 6 bases, with 8 bases between them. The length of the CDR3 is 12 residues. Germline lookup yields CDR1 KGHSH and CDR2 LQKENI.